The clone carrying this TCR beta chain has a handful of counts. Its antigen is unidentified. CDR1 is LGHNA, CDR2 YSLEER, per germline. The ends were cut back, 0 bases at V and 7 bases at J, with 15 bases in the middle. This CDR3 is 15 amino acids long. This sample stems from a study of vaccination and CD4 T cells after COVID-19. With the Oncomine TCR Beta short-read assay, DNA from cultured CD4+ T cells was sequenced. Via MiXCR, TCRdb re-called the PCR reads, giving one row per CDR3 protein. The repertoire holds approximately 9,900 distinct CDR3 sequences, with more than 45% as singletons. Stated treatment: roughly 11-day PBMC culture with coronavirus spike peptide pools or control peptides (ViraFEST assay). Peptide pool stimulation in ViraFEST expanded antigen-specific T cells, whose TCRs were then sequenced.

The sequencing sample was made of CD4+ T cells from blood, cultured in vitro. The TCR comes from a human donor who had recovered from COVID-19. The gene calls are TRBV4-3 and TRBJ1-2; no firm D call. CDR3 region: CASSQENLSPSGYTF. CDR3 coding DNA: TGCGCCAGCAGCCAAGAAAACCTATCACCCAGTGGCTACACCTTC.